Listed below are T cell receptor beta chains from one sample, sequenced in a study of T cells in Graves' hyperthyroidism and ophthalmopathy. MiXCR, run by TCRdb on the multiplex PCR reads, gives a single entry per CDR3 protein. The sample holds a few hundred thousand distinct CDR3 sequences, around a sixth seen once. The sample was blood. All receptors derive from a woman aged 18 to 35 with Graves' hyperthyroidism. Each CDR3 is given with its conserved first and last residue. The order of the fields is D gene, J gene, V gene, clone size, CDR3 DNA, CDR3 protein. A D gene is named only where the DNA matches it firmly. Clone size is given for some rows only: seen once, a few or many times, or a class if the clone is expanded.

NA | TRBJ1-2 | TRBV15 | many | TGTGCCACCAGCCAGGGCGACTATGGCTACACCTTC | CATSQGDYGYTF
TRBD2 | TRBJ2-7 | TRBV4-2 | few | TGTGCCAGCAGCCAAGAATTGGGACTAGGAGTCGACGAGCAGTACTTC | CASSQELGLGVDEQYF
TRBD2 | TRBJ2-7 | TRBV12-3/TRBV12-4 | NA | TGTGCCAGCAGCACTATAGCGGGACCCTACGAGCAGTACTTC | CASSTIAGPYEQYF
TRBD2 | TRBJ2-7 | TRBV12-3/TRBV12-4 | many | TGTGCCAGCAGCCGGACTAGCGGGGTCTCCTACGAGCAGTACTTC | CASSRTSGVSYEQYF
NA | TRBJ2-5 | TRBV20-1 | NA | TGCAGTGCTAGTTTCGGAGAGACCCAGTACTTC | CSASFGETQYF
TRBD1 | TRBJ2-5 | TRBV15 | many | TGTGCCACCAGCAGACCCGGACAGGCAGAGACCCAGTACTTC | CATSRPGQAETQYF
NA | TRBJ2-7 | TRBV11-1 | many | TGTGCCAGCAGCTCGGGCGGGAAGGCATCCTGGGAGCAGTACTTC | CASSSGGKASWEQYF
TRBD2 | TRBJ2-7 | TRBV28 | many | TGTGCCAGCAGTTCTAGCGGGATCTACGAGCAGTACTTC | CASSSSGIYEQYF
TRBD1 | TRBJ2-7 | TRBV24-1 | many | TGTGCCACCAGTGAGAGTAAGGGGGCCCACGAGCAGTACTTC | CATSESKGAHEQYF
TRBD2 | TRBJ2-7 | TRBV20-1 | many | TGCAGTGCTAGGCCCGCTAGCGGGAGTTTCAACGAGCAGTACTTC | CSARPASGSFNEQYF
NA | TRBJ1-3 | TRBV6-6 | many | TGTGCCAGCAGTTACGCCTCCAGGGGTTTTGGAAACACCATATATTTT | CASSYASRGFGNTIYF
TRBD2 | TRBJ2-1 | TRBV7-9 | many | TGTGCCAGCAGCTTAGGGTCGAGCGGGAGGGGATACAATGAGCAGTTCTTC | CASSLGSSGRGYNEQFF
TRBD1 | TRBJ2-7 | TRBV20-1 | many | TGCAGTGCTAGAAAGGGACAGGGATCCGGCGAGCAGTACTTC | CSARKGQGSGEQYF
NA | TRBJ1-5 | TRBV28 | NA | TGTGCCAGCGAGTCAGAGACTAGCAATCAGCCCCAGCATTTT | CASESETSNQPQHF
NA | TRBJ1-2 | TRBV9 | many | TGTGCCAGCAGCGTGGACGGAGGTGAGAACTATGGCTACACCTTC | CASSVDGGENYGYTF
NA | TRBJ1-5 | TRBV28 | many | TGTGCCAGCAGTTTTCTCAAGTCGGCCCTACTAGGTCCCCAGCATTTT | CASSFLKSALLGPQHF
NA | TRBJ2-3 | TRBV6-5 | many | TGTGCCAGCAGTTACTCAGACAGTCCCTCTAGCACAGATACGCAGTATTTT | CASSYSDSPSSTDTQYF
TRBD2 | TRBJ2-4 | TRBV7-9 | many | TGTGCCAGCAGCACCCGACTAGCGGGGGGCCTCGTAGCCAAAAACATTCAGTACTTC | CASSTRLAGGLVAKNIQYF
NA | TRBJ2-5 | TRBV28 | many | TGTGCCAGCAGGGAAACAGAGACCCAGTACTTC | CASRETETQYF
TRBD1 | TRBJ2-1 | TRBV6-1 | many | TGTGCCAGCAGTCCCCCTTTGGGCAGGGGGACCTACAATGAGCAGTTCTTC | CASSPPLGRGTYNEQFF
TRBD2 | TRBJ2-2 | TRBV25-1 | NA | TGTGCCAGCAGTGATAGCGGGAGGGGTCCCGGGGAGCTGTTTTTT | CASSDSGRGPGELFF
TRBD1 | TRBJ1-4 | TRBV19 | NA | TGTGCCAGTACTCAACCTCGGGGGGACAGGGGGTCGGGAAAACTGTTTTTT | CASTQPRGDRGSGKLFF
NA | TRBJ2-7 | TRBV6-1 | many | TGTGCCAGCAGTGAGGACGGACACTACGAGCAGTACTTC | CASSEDGHYEQYF
NA | TRBJ2-1 | TRBV10-3 | many | TGTGCCATCTCCTCAACGCCTAGCTCCTACAATGAGCAGTTCTTC | CAISSTPSSYNEQFF
NA | TRBJ1-2 | TRBV11-3 | many | TGTGCCAGCAGCTTAGATCTGGGACCCCTAAGTAAAGACTATGGCTACACCTTC | CASSLDLGPLSKDYGYTF
TRBD2 | TRBJ2-7 | TRBV11-3 | many | TGTGCCAGCAGCCATGTAAGCGGGAGTTCCCACGAGCAGTACTTC | CASSHVSGSSHEQYF
NA | TRBJ1-2 | TRBV7-8 | many | TGTGCCAGCAGCTTAGCTAATTGGGGTCGGGGCGCGGATGGCTACACCTTC | CASSLANWGRGADGYTF
TRBD1 | TRBJ1-5 | TRBV27 | many | TGTGCCAGCTCTAAGCAGGGGGCGACGGTTCAGCCCCAGCATTTT | CASSKQGATVQPQHF
TRBD2 | TRBJ2-2 | TRBV19 | NA | TGTGCCAGTAGCACGAGCGCGGCGGGAGTAGACACCGGGGAGCTGTTTTTT | CASSTSAAGVDTGELFF
TRBD2 | TRBJ2-7 | TRBV19 | many | TGTGCCAGTAGTAGGAGCGGGAGGAGCTCCTACGAGCAGTACTTC | CASSRSGRSSYEQYF
TRBD2 | TRBJ2-2 | TRBV4-2 | few | TGTGCCAGCAGCCGGGACTACAACACCGGGGAGCTGTTTTTT | CASSRDYNTGELFF